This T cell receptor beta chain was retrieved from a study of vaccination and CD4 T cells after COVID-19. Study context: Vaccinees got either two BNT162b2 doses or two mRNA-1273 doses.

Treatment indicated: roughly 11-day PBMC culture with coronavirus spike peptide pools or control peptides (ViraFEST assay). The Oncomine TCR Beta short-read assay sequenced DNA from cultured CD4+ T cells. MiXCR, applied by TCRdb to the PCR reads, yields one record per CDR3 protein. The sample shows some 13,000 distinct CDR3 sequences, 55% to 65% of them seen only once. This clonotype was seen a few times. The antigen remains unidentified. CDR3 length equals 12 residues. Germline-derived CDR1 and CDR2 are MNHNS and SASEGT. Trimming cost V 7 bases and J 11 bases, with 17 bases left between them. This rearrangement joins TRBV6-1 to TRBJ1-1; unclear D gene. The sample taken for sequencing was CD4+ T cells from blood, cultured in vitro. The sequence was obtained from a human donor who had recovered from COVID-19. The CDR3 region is CASTRPGSTAFF. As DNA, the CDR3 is TGTGCCAGCACACGACCAGGCTCTACCGCTTTCTTT.